This T cell receptor beta chain was profiled in a study of vaccination and CD4 T cells after COVID-19. Study information: In culture, cells were exposed to overlapping spike peptides from SARS-CoV-2, HCoV-NL63, HCoV-OC43 and HCoV-229E.

This clonotype was seen more than once but under ten times. The target antigen is unknown. The CDR3 extends over 14 amino acids. Trimming removed 8 bases from V and 5 bases from J, with 17 bases in between. Germline-derived CDR1 and CDR2 are KGHDR and SFDVKD. This sample's treatment: approximately 11-day PBMC culture with coronavirus spike peptide pools or control peptides (ViraFEST assay). Researchers reported culturing 2.1 million or so PBMCs per well with approximately 9.1 IU/ml IL-2 and 8 to 10 ug/ml peptide pools. Cultured CD4+ T cell DNA was sequenced using the Oncomine TCR Beta short-read assay. TCRdb re-analysed the PCR reads in MiXCR, keeping a single row per CDR3 protein. Of 15,000 or so distinct CDR3 sequences detected, around a third appear once; the ten largest clones hold around 16%.

This sequence originates from a human donor with COVID-19. Sequencing was carried out using cultured CD4+ T cells from blood. V is TRBV24-1 and J is TRBJ1-2; D perhaps matches TRBD1 (6 bases). CDR3 sequence: CATKDSRGGYGYTF. DNA of the CDR3: TGTGCCACCAAGGATAGCAGGGGAGGGTATGGCTACACCTTC.